The clone carrying this T cell receptor beta chain was detected once. This entry comes from a study of shared T cell receptors in the human thymus. Clones were read by immunoSEQ multiplex PCR, and TCRdb kept only the in-frame ones, dropping some. Of roughly 500,000 clones listed, around 78% are singletons. The length of the CDR3 is 16 residues. Germline V CDR1 and CDR2: SGHDT, YYEEEE. V gave up 0 bases and J gave up 3 bases; unmatched junction bases: 7. These data were likewise used in another study, on human thymus T cells. That work adds: Surgeons resected thymus tissue during corrective heart surgery.

V is TRBV5-6 and J is TRBJ1-2; 8 bases align to TRBD1. Sequenced sample: thymocytes. The TCR sequence derives from a boy under three years old with a congenital heart defect. The DNA for the CDR3 is TGTGCCAGCAGCTTGGCAGGGGGCTGGAGGGACTATGGCTACACCTTC. Its translation is CASSLAGGWRDYGYTF.